Shown below are 11 T cell receptor beta chains from a single sample sequenced in a study of breast tumors, draining lymph nodes, adjacent tissues. One entry per CDR3 protein results from TCRdb running MiXCR on the multiplex PCR reads. This table has about 53,000 distinct CDR3 sequences, under 45% appearing once. The sequenced sample was breast tumor tissue. All receptors derive from a female donor with breast cancer. Some clones in this sample may be carry-over from other donors' samples.

The table lists this clonotype with many counts. J is TRBJ2-5 and V is TRBV4-1; D uncertain. The ends were cut back, 1 base at V and 0 bases at J, with 9 bases in the middle. CDR1 is MGHRA, CDR2 YSYEKL, per germline. The CDR3 has 15 residues. In DNA, the CDR3 is TGCGCCAGCAGCCAAGTGGAAGGGAACCAAGAGACCCAGTACTTC. It translates to CASSQVEGNQETQYF.

V usage is TRBV6-5 and J usage is TRBJ2-2; 7 nucleotides agree with TRBD1. Per the germline V gene, CDR1 is MNHEY and CDR2 is SVGAGI. V lost 5 bases, J lost 7 bases, and 16 bases stayed unmatched. The CDR3 has 17 amino acids. The CDR3 sequence: CASSNQLTGQGLGELFF. The DNA of the CDR3 is TGTGCCAGCAGTAACCAATTGACAGGGCAGGGTCTCGGGGAGCTGTTTTTT.

This clonotype was seen only a few times. A read error is possible here, since a much larger clone lies one base away. The chain is built from TRBV7-8 and TRBJ2-1; 11 nucleotides align to TRBD2. Germline CDR1 is SGHVS and CDR2 is FQNEAQ. Losses at the gene ends were 6 bases for V and 5 bases for J; bases not matched to a gene: 18. The CDR3 spans 19 residues. The DNA of the CDR3 is TGTGCCAGCAGGGTTCGGGGGGGCAAACTAGCGGGGGTGCACAATGAGCAGTTCTTC. It translates to CASRVRGGKLAGVHNEQFF. Supplemented by reference TRBV7-8 and TRBJ2-1, the full variable domain reads GAGVSQSPRYKVAKRGQDVALRCDPISGHVSLFWYQQALGQGPEFLTYFQNEAQLDKSGLPSDRFFAERPEGSVSTLKIQRTQQEDSAVYLCASRVRGGKLAGVHNEQFFGPGTRLTVL.

This clonotype has only a few counts. The gene calls are TRBV6-2 or TRBV6-3 and TRBJ2-5, with D hard to call. V gave up 6 bases and J gave up 5 bases, with 7 bases separating them. This CDR3 comprises 11 residues. Germline CDR1 and CDR2: MNHEY and SVGEGT. CDR3 protein: CASSSPETQYF. CDR3 nucleotides: TGTGCCAGCAGCTCCCCGGAGACCCAGTACTTC.

This clonotype was counted many times. The chain joins TRBV11-2 to TRBJ2-1, with a weak D call TRBD2 (5 bases). In germline, CDR1 is SGHAT, CDR2 FQNNGV. Trimming removed 9 bases from V and 0 bases from J, with 21 bases in between. This CDR3 is 17 amino acids long. The CDR3 protein is CASTPGSLSFSYNEQFF. In DNA, the CDR3 is TGTGCCAGTACCCCGGGGTCCCTCTCATTCTCCTACAATGAGCAGTTCTTC. The variable domain in full, completed from reference TRBV11-2 and TRBJ2-1, reads EAGVAQSPRYKIIEKRQSVAFWCNPISGHATLYWYQQILGQGPKLLIQFQNNGVVDDSQLPKDRFSAERLKGVDSTLKIQPAKLEDSAVYLCASTPGSLSFSYNEQFFGPGTRLTVL.

Comment on this clonotype: Given the absence of the conserved phenylalanine or tryptophan at the CDR3 end, a read error is likely. This chain uses TRBV2 with TRBJ2-3; possibly TRBD1 or TRBD2 for D (5 bases each). The V and J ends lost 6 bases and 2 bases respectively, with 15 bases between them. From germline, CDR1 is SNHLY and CDR2 FYNNEI. The CDR3 covers 15 residues. DNA for the CDR3: TGTGCCAGCAGGCACCGGGGCCAATTCACAGATACGCAGTATCTT. It translates to CASRHRGQFTDTQYL.

This clonotype was recorded at least ten times. The CDR3 region has the DNA TGTGCCAGCAGACCGGCGGGGGATACGCAGTATTTT. Its translation is CASRPAGDTQYF. The V gene is TRBV6-5, the J gene TRBJ2-3; possibly TRBD2 for D (6 bases). This CDR3 spans 12 amino acids. Between the trimmed V and J ends, which lost 6 bases and 6 bases, there was a span of 10 bases. The germline V gene encodes CDR1 MNHEY and CDR2 SVGAGI.

V is TRBV9 and J is TRBJ2-3; 8 nucleotides agree with TRBD2. CDR3 length: 14 residues. Germline V gene data show CDR1 as SGDLS and CDR2 as YYNGEE. V was clipped by 5 bases and J by 4 bases; unmatched bases: 6. The CDR3 bases are TGTGCCAGCAGACCAGCGGGAGCCCCAGATACGCAGTATTTT. Protein product: CASRPAGAPDTQYF.

Many counts were recorded for this clonotype. This sequence joins TRBV6-2 or TRBV6-3 and TRBJ1-2, with a tentative D call TRBD1 (5 bases). Germline CDR1 and CDR2: MNHEY and SVGEGT. Trimming took 5 bases from V and 7 from J, leaving 20 bases between them. There are 15 residues in the CDR3. CDR3 loop: CASSPGTRGSSGYTF. In nucleotides, the CDR3 is TGTGCCAGCAGTCCGGGGACTCGGGGTTCAAGTGGCTACACCTTC.

This clonotype was counted ten times or more. A single base separates this from a much larger clone, so it may be a read error. As DNA, the CDR3 is TGCAGTGCAACAGGGGGCCTATATGGCTCCACCTTC. Residues: CSATGGLYGSTF. This chain uses TRBV20-1 with TRBJ1-2; 9 bases are a match to TRBD1. This CDR3 has 12 amino acids. Germline CDR1 is DFQATT and CDR2 is SNEGSKA (reference sequence).

This clonotype was seen many times. The chain uses TRBV19 and TRBJ1-3, with TRBD1 as a possible D gene (5 bases). The V end lost 7 bases, the J end lost 2 bases, and 12 bases lay between the germline ends. The V gene's germline CDR1 is LNHDA and CDR2 SQIVND (reference sequence). This CDR3 has 14 residues. This chain's CDR3 is CASMTGLPGNTIYF. The CDR3 nucleotides read TGTGCCAGTATGACGGGACTTCCTGGAAACACCATATATTTT. Filled out from reference TRBV19 and TRBJ1-3, the complete variable domain reads DGGITQSPKYLFRKEGQNVTLSCEQNLNHDAMYWYRQDPGQGLRLIYYSQIVNDFQKGDIAEGYSVSREKKESFPLTVTSAQKNPTAFYLCASMTGLPGNTIYFGEGSWLTVV.